These 20 T cell receptor beta chains were all obtained from the same sample, sequenced in a study of T cell repertoires in cytomegalovirus infection. TCRdb recomputed calls from the reads with MiXCR, one row per CDR3 protein. There are about 310,000 distinct CDR3 sequences in the sample; roughly 25% occur only once, and roughly 15% lies in the top ten. Which antigens these TCRs recognize remains unknown. The sequencing here drew on cultured PBMCs, taken from culture after CMV antigen stimulation. The source of these receptors is a human donor in good health (CMV status not recorded). Some clones in this sample may be carry-over from other donors' samples.

The genes are TRBV20-1 and TRBJ2-7; D remains unclear. This CDR3 is built from 15 residues. V lost 4 bases, J lost 1 base, and 17 bases lay in between. Germline assignment: CDR1 DFQATT and CDR2 SNEGSKA (reference sequence). Here the CDR3 DNA reads TGCAGTGCTAACCCCTCCTCCCACAGATCCTACGAGCAGTACTTC. Its protein is CSANPSSHRSYEQYF.

V is TRBV5-1 and J is TRBJ1-1; D perhaps matches TRBD1 (6 bases). This CDR3 is built from 16 residues. CDR1 and CDR2 (germline): SGHRS, YFSETQ. V was pared by 0 bases and J by 3 bases, with 15 bases between. The CDR3 DNA reads as TGCGCCAGCAGCTTGGGTACGGGGGCGCAGGACACTGAAGCTTTCTTT. Translated, it gives CASSLGTGAQDTEAFF.

This clonotype was seen a few times. V is TRBV7-6 and J is TRBJ1-4; no clear D gene. CDR1 is SGHVS, CDR2 FNYEAQ, per germline. This CDR3 region has 13 residues. V was cut by 7 bases and J by 5 bases, with 11 bases left in between. CDR3: CASTNTENEKLFF. As DNA, the CDR3 is TGTGCCAGCACCAATACAGAAAATGAAAAACTGTTTTTT.

This clonotype was counted only a few times. The genes are TRBV12-3 or TRBV12-4 and TRBJ2-5; D is possibly TRBD1 (6 bases). V lost 4 bases, J lost 4 bases, and 16 bases lay in between. The CDR3 runs 15 residues. DNA for the CDR3: TGTGCCAGCAGTTCCTACGACAGGTCAGGAGAGACCCAGTACTTC. Translation gives CASSSYDRSGETQYF.

The table lists this clonotype with a few counts. The rearrangement uses TRBV4-2 and TRBJ2-7; D not certain. CDR1 is LGHNA and CDR2 is YNFKEQ in the germline V gene. This CDR3 is 14 amino acids long. The V end lost 1 base, the J end lost 1 base, and 8 bases lay between the germline ends. CDR3 protein: CASSQVRQSYEQYF. CDR3 DNA: TGTGCCAGCAGCCAAGTGAGGCAATCCTACGAGCAGTACTTC.

V and J are TRBV20-1 and TRBJ2-1, with D possibly TRBD1 on 6 matching bases. This CDR3 is 12 amino acids long. Germline V gives CDR1 DFQATT, CDR2 SNEGSKA (reference sequence). With 3 bases removed from V and 8 bases from J, the gap between germline ends came to 11 bases. The CDR3 loop is CSASWGLDEQFF. The CDR3 coding sequence is TGCAGTGCTAGTTGGGGGCTAGATGAGCAGTTCTTC.

Ten or more counts support this clonotype. The chain carries TRBV7-3 and TRBJ2-3; D unclear. CDR1 is SGHTA and CDR2 is FQGTGA in the germline V gene. V was cut by 3 bases and J by 2 bases, with 15 bases left in between. The CDR3 covers 16 residues. This CDR3 is CASSLTLQRTTDTQYF. The CDR3 coding sequence is TGTGCCAGCAGCTTGACACTCCAGAGAACCACAGATACGCAGTATTTT.

The chain couples TRBV5-1 to TRBJ1-4, with 9 bases that match TRBD1. V gave up 3 bases and J gave up 7 bases; unmatched junction bases: 7. Per the germline V gene, CDR1 is SGHRS and CDR2 is YFSETQ. This CDR3 contains 15 residues. CDR3 residues: CASSSSGQGGEKLFF. CDR3 nucleotide sequence: TGCGCCAGCAGCTCGTCGGGACAGGGAGGTGAAAAACTGTTTTTT. Supplemented by reference TRBV5-1 and TRBJ1-4, the full variable domain reads KAGVTQTPRYLIKTRGQQVTLSCSPISGHRSVSWYQQTPGQGLQFLFEYFSETQRNKGNFPGRFSGRQFSNSRSEMNVSTLELGDSALYLCASSSSGQGGEKLFFGSGTQLSVL.

Many counts were recorded for this clonotype. The chain has TRBV12-3 or TRBV12-4 and TRBJ1-1; D is ambiguous. This CDR3 is built from 16 residues. V lost 4 bases, J lost 1 base, and 16 bases lay in between. The CDR3 loop is CASSSFPTPGNTEAFF. DNA for the CDR3: TGTGCCAGCAGTTCCTTCCCAACCCCCGGGAACACTGAAGCTTTCTTT.

The chain has TRBV12-3 or TRBV12-4 and TRBJ2-7; no definite D call. V lost 3 bases and J lost 5, with 11 bases in between. This CDR3 is built from 13 residues. The CDR3 nucleotides read TGTGCCAGCAGTTTTAAGGTCAGCGACGAGCAGTACTTC. Encoded protein: CASSFKVSDEQYF.

The chain has TRBV6-2 or TRBV6-3 and TRBJ2-1; TRBD2 matches 11 bases. The CDR3 runs 15 residues. Germline loops: CDR1 MNHEY, CDR2 SVGEGT. Germline trimming cut 7 bases from V and 10 bases from J; bases unmatched to any gene: 12. The CDR3 nucleotides read TGTGCCAGCACCACTACACTAGCGGGAGATGGGGAGCAGTTCTTC. It is translated as CASTTTLAGDGEQFF.

This clonotype was observed many times. The rearrangement uses TRBV6-1 and TRBJ2-1; 10 bases are shared with TRBD2. This CDR3 spans 14 amino acids. Per the germline V gene, CDR1 is MNHNS and CDR2 is SASEGT. The ends lost 6 bases at V and 4 bases at J; junction bases unmatched: 3. DNA for the CDR3: TGTGCCAGCAGAGAGCGGGAGGGATACAATGAGCAGTTCTTC. This codes for CASREREGYNEQFF.

This clonotype showed up many times. This chain links TRBV7-2 with TRBJ2-1, with TRBD1 matching over 9 bases. The germline CDR1 and CDR2 sequences are SGHTA and FQGNSA. This CDR3 comprises 17 residues. Unmatched junction bases numbered 9, after V lost 2 bases and J lost 4 bases. CDR3 in amino acids: CASSLNRGQGEYNEQFF. The CDR3 bases are TGTGCCAGCAGCTTAAATAGGGGACAGGGAGAGTACAATGAGCAGTTCTTC.

This clonotype was detected many times. The rearrangement joins TRBV7-3 to TRBJ2-2; 7 positions agree with TRBD1. The ends lost 5 bases at V and 10 bases at J; junction bases unmatched: 22. The CDR3 totals 18 residues. Germline lookup yields CDR1 SGHTA and CDR2 FQGTGA. The CDR3 DNA sequence: TGTGCCAGCAGCCAAGACGGACAGGACCCCGAATGGAAGCAGGAGCTGTTTTTT. Encoded protein: CASSQDGQDPEWKQELFF.

The CDR3 is CASSQDGGSSNQPQHF. CDR3 nucleotides: TGCGCCAGCAGCCAAGATGGGGGTAGTAGCAATCAGCCCCAGCATTTT. V usage is TRBV4-3 and J usage is TRBJ1-5, with a weak D call TRBD1 (5 bases). V dropped 0 bases and J dropped 0 bases, with 9 bases sitting between them. Germline CDR1 is LGHNA and CDR2 is YSLEER. This CDR3 is 16 amino acids long.

This clonotype was observed a handful of times. V is TRBV7-2 and J is TRBJ2-5; TRBD1 is a possible D gene (5 bases). From germline, CDR1 is SGHTA and CDR2 FQGNSA. The germline V and J ends were trimmed by 3 bases and 9 bases, with 20 bases remaining between them. The CDR3 loop spans 15 amino acids. CDR3 protein: CASSLVPGASGSQYF. CDR3 bases: TGTGCCAGCAGCTTGGTTCCTGGGGCCTCCGGGTCCCAGTACTTC. Full variable domain (outside the CDR3, taken from reference TRBV7-2 and TRBJ2-5): GAGVSQSPSNKVTEKGKDVELRCDPISGHTALYWYRQSLGQGLEFLIYFQGNSAPDKSGLPSDRFSAERTGGSVSTLTIQRTQQEDSAVYLCASSLVPGASGSQYFGPGTRLLVL.

In its sample, this clonotype was seen a few times. The V gene is TRBV29-1, the J gene TRBJ2-7; possibly TRBD1 or TRBD2 for D (5 bases each). This CDR3 spans 12 amino acids. The V and J ends lost 3 bases and 5 bases respectively, with 11 bases between them. Germline V gene lookup returns CDR1 SQVTM and CDR2 ANQGSEA. The CDR3 nucleotides read TGCAGCGTTGATCTGGGGGAAGACGAGCAGTACTTC. The encoded protein is CSVDLGEDEQYF.

V gene TRBV28 combines with J gene TRBJ2-1; 11 nucleotides agree with TRBD2. Germline CDR1 is MDHEN and CDR2 is SYDVKM. Trimming took 6 bases from V and 5 from J; bases not matched to a gene: 6. The CDR3 sequence is 15 residues long. The CDR3 protein is CASSRSGRAHNEQFF. In DNA, the CDR3 is TGTGCCAGCAGCCGTAGCGGGAGGGCTCACAATGAGCAGTTCTTC.

The CDR3 DNA follows: TGTGCCACTCAGGACAGGGGAGTTGAGCAGTTCTTC. It translates to CATQDRGVEQFF. This rearrangement joins TRBV24-1 to TRBJ2-1; 9 bases agree with TRBD1. The V and J ends lost 10 bases and 9 bases, in that order; junction bases with no gene match: 6. The germline V gene encodes CDR1 KGHDR and CDR2 SFDVKD. This CDR3 contains 12 residues.

Remarks on this clonotype: This may arise from a read error, as a much more abundant clone is one base away. The chain has TRBV12-3 or TRBV12-4 and TRBJ2-1; D remains unclear. Trimming removed 3 bases at V and 5 bases at J, with 11 bases between. The CDR3 extends over 14 amino acids. CDR3 protein: CASSFNGHNNEQFF. The CDR3 coding sequence is TGTGCCAGCAGTTTCAACGGCCACAACAATGAGCAGTTCTTC.